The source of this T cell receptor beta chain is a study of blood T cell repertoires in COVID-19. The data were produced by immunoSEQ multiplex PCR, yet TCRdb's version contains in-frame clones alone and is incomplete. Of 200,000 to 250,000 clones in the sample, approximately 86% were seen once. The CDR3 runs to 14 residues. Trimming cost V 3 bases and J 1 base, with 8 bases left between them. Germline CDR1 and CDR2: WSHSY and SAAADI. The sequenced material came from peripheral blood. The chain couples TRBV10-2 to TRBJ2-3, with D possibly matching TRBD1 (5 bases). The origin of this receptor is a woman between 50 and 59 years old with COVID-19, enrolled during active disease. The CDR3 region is CASSDRGRTDTQYF. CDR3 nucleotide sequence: TGCGCCAGCAGTGATAGGGGTCGCACAGATACGCAGTATTTT.